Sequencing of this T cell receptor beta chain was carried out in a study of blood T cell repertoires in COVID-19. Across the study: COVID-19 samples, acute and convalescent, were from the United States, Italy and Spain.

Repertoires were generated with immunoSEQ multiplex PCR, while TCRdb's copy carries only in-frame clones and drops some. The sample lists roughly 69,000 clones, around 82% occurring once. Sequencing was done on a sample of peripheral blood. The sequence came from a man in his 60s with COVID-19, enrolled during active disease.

CDR3: CASSLTDRARTDTQYF. As DNA, the CDR3 is TGTGCCAGCAGCTTAACGGACAGGGCGCGCACAGATACGCAGTATTTT. The chain has TRBV7-3 and TRBJ2-3; 8 positions agree with TRBD1. Germline CDR1 SGHTA, CDR2 FQGTGA. The CDR3 is 16 residues long. V lost 0 bases to trimming and J lost 1 base; unmatched junction nucleotides: 3. The full variable domain, in which reference TRBV7-3 and TRBJ2-3 provide the parts outside the CDR3, is GAGVSQTPSNKVTEKGKYVELRCDPISGHTALYWYRQSLGQGPEFLIYFQGTGAADDSGLPNDRFFAVRPEGSVSTLKIQRTERGDSAVYLCASSLTDRARTDTQYFGPGTRLTVL.